This T cell receptor beta chain comes out of a study of cytomegalovirus exposure and HLA in healthy donors. The PCR ran on 60 Vbeta and 13 Jbeta primers. The method was immunoSEQ multiplex PCR; TCRdb's version includes in-frame clones alone and lacks a portion of them. The sample carries under 200,000 clones, about 62% recorded once. The clonotype was recovered from a man aged 40-50 years in good health and CMV-seronegative. Material for sequencing was PBMCs.

CDR3 region: CAISDRGQSYEQYF. CDR3 sequence (DNA): TGTGCCATCAGTGACAGGGGGCAATCCTACGAGCAGTACTTC. The chain employs TRBV10-3 and TRBJ2-7; 8 bases fit TRBD1. Trimming cost V 3 bases and J 1 base; bases outside gene matches: 2. Per the germline V gene, CDR1 is ENHRY and CDR2 is SYGVKD. The CDR3 consists of 14 residues.